This entry describes one TCR beta chain. Antigen specificity is unknown. The CDR3 sequence is 15 residues long. Germline assignment: CDR1 SEHNR and CDR2 FQNEAQ (reference sequence). Between the trimmed V and J ends, which lost 5 bases and 2 bases, there was a span of 15 bases. Primers for the PCR totalled 60 Vbeta and 13 Jbeta. Only in-frame clones appear in the TCRdb table, and some are missing; sequencing was by immunoSEQ multiplex PCR. Of fewer than 100,000 clones detected, 60% to 80% appear once; the ten largest clones hold roughly 5.5%. The data were obtained in a study of cytomegalovirus exposure and HLA in healthy donors. Points from the study as a whole: Equally common other TCR beta chains were less clonally expanded than HLA-associated ones, a later analysis found. A list of roughly 160 TCR beta chains associated with cytomegalovirus was given.

The gene calls are TRBV7-9 and TRBJ2-5; D perhaps matches TRBD1 (7 bases). Specimen: PBMCs. The sequence was obtained from a female donor in good health and CMV-seronegative. CDR3 in DNA: TGTGCCAGCAGCGCGGGGACAGTCGGGCAAGAGACCCAGTACTTC. Its protein product is CASSAGTVGQETQYF.